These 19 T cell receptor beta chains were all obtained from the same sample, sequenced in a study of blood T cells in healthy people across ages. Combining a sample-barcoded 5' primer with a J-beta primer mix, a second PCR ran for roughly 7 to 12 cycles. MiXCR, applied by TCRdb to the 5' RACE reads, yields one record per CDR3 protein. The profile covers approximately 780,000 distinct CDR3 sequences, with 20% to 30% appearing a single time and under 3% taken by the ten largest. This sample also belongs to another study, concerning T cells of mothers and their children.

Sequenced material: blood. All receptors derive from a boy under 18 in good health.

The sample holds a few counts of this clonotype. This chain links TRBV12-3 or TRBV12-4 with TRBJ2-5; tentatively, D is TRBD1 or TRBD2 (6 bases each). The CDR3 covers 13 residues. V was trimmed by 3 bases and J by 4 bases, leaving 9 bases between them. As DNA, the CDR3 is TGTGCCAGCAGTTTTAAGGGGGGAGAGACCCAGTACTTC. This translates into CASSFKGGETQYF.

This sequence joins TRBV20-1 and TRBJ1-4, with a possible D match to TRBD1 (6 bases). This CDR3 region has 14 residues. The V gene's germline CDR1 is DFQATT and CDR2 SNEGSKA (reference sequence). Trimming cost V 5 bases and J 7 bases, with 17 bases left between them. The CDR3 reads CSAPRTESGEKLFF. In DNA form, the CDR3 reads TGCAGTGCTCCACGGACAGAATCCGGTGAAAAACTGTTTTTT.

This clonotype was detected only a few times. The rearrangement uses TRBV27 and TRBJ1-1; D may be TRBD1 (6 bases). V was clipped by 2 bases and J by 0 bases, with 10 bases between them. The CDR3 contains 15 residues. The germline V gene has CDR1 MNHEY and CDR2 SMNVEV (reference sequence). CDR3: CASSLGGPLNTEAFF. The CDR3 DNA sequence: TGTGCCAGCAGTTTAGGGGGGCCCTTGAACACTGAAGCTTTCTTT.

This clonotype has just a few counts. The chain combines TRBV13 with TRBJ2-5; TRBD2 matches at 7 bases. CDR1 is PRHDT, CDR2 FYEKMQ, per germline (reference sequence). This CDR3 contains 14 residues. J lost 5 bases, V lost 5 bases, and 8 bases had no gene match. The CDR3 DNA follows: TGTGCCAGCAGCCTCACGGGGGAGGGGGAGACCCAGTACTTC. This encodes CASSLTGEGETQYF.

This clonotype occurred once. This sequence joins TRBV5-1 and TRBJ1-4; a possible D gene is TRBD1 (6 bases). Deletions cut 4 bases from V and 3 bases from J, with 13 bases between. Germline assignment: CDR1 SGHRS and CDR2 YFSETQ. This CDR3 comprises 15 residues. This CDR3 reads CASSLQGFPNEKLFF. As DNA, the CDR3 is TGCGCCAGCAGCCTACAGGGTTTTCCTAATGAAAAACTGTTTTTT.

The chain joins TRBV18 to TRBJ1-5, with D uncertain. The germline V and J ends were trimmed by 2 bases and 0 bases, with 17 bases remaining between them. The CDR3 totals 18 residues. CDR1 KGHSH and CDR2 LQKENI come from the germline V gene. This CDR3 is CASSPWPPEGHSNQPQHF. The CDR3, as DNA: TGTGCCAGCTCACCATGGCCACCGGAAGGGCATAGCAATCAGCCCCAGCATTTT.

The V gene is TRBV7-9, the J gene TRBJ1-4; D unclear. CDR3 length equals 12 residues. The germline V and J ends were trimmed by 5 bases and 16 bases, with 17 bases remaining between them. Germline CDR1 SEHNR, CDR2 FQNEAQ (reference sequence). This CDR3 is CASSPLSGLTFF. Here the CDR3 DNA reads TGTGCCAGCAGCCCCCTCAGCGGTCTAACGTTTTTT.

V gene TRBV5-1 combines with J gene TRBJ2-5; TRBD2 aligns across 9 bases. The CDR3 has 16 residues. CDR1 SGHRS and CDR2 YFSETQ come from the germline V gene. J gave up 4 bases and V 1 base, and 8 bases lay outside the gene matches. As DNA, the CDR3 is TGCGCCAGCAGCTTGAGGCGCGGGGGGGCCTTAGAGACCCAGTACTTC. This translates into CASSLRRGGALETQYF.

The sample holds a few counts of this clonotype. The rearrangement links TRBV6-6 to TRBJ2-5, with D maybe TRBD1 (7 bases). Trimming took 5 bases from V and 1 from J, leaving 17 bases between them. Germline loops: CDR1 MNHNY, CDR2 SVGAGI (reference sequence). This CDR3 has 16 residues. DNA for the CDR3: TGTGCCAGCAGTCCTCAAGGGAGGACAGGCCAAGAGACCCAGTACTTC. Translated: CASSPQGRTGQETQYF.

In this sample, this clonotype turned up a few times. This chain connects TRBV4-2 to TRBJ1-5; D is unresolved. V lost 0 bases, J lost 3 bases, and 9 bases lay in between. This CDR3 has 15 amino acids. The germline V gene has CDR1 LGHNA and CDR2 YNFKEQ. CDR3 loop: CASSQDGSHNQPQHF. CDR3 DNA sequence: TGTGCCAGCAGCCAAGATGGGAGCCACAATCAGCCCCAGCATTTT.

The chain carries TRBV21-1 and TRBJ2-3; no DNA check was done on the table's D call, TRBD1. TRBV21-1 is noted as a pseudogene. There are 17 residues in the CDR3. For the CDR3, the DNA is TGTGCCAGCAGCAAAGAAGACAGCTTCACCGACGCAGATACGCAGTATTTT. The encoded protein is CASSKEDSFTDADTQYF.

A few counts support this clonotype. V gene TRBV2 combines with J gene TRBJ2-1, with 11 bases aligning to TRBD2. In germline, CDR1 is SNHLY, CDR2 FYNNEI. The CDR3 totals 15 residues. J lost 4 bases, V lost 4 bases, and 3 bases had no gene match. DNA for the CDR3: TGTGCCAGCAGTGCGACTAGCGGGGATTACAATGAGCAGTTCTTC. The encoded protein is CASSATSGDYNEQFF.

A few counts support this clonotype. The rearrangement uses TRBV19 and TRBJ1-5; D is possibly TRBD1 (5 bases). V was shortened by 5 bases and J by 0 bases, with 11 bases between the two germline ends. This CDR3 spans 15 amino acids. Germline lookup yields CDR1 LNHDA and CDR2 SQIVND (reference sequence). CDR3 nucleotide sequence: TGTGCCAGTAGTTGGGACGGATATAGCAATCAGCCCCAGCATTTT. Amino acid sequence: CASSWDGYSNQPQHF.

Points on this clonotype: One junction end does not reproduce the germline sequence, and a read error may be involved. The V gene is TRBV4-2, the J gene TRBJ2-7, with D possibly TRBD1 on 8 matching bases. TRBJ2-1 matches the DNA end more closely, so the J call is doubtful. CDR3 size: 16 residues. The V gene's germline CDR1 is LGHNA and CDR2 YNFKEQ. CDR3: CASSQVQGGFYDEQFF. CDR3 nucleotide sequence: TGTGCCAGCAGCCAAGTACAGGGGGGGTTCTACGATGAGCAGTTCTTC.

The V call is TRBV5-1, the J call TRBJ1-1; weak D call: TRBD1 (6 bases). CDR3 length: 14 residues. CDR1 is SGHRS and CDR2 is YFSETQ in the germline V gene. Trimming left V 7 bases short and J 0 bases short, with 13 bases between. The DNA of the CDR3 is TGCGCCAGCTCGCAGGGGTGGATGAACACTGAAGCTTTCTTT. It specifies CASSQGWMNTEAFF. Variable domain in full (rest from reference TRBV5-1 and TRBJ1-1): KAGVTQTPRYLIKTRGQQVTLSCSPISGHRSVSWYQQTPGQGLQFLFEYFSETQRNKGNFPGRFSGRQFSNSRSEMNVSTLELGDSALYLCASSQGWMNTEAFFGQGTRLTVV.

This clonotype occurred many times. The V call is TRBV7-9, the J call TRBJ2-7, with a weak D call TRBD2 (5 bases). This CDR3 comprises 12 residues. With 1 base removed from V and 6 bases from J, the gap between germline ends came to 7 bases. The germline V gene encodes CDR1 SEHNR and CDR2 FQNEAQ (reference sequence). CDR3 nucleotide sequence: TGTGCCAGCAGCTTAGATGGAGGCGAGCAGTACTTC. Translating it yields CASSLDGGEQYF.

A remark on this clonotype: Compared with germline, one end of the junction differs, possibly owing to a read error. The CDR3 sequence: CVSSPDRAHYEQYF. CDR3 DNA sequence: TGTGTCAGCAGTCCCGACAGGGCACACTACGAGCAGTACTTC. The V call is TRBV12-3 or TRBV12-4, the J call TRBJ2-7, with 7 bases aligning to TRBD1. This CDR3 is built from 14 residues.

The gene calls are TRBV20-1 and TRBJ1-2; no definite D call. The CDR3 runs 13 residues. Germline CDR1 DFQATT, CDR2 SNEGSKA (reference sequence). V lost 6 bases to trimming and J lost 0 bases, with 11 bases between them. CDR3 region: CSALDGSNYGYTF. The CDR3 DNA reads TGCAGTGCCCTGGATGGTTCTAACTATGGCTACACCTTC.

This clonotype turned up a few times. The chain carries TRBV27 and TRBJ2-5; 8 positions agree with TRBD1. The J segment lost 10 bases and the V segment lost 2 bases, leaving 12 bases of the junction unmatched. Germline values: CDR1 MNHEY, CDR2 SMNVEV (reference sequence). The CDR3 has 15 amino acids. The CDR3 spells CASSLKPSRGPDQYF. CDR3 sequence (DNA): TGTGCCAGCAGTTTAAAACCTAGCAGGGGGCCGGACCAGTACTTC.